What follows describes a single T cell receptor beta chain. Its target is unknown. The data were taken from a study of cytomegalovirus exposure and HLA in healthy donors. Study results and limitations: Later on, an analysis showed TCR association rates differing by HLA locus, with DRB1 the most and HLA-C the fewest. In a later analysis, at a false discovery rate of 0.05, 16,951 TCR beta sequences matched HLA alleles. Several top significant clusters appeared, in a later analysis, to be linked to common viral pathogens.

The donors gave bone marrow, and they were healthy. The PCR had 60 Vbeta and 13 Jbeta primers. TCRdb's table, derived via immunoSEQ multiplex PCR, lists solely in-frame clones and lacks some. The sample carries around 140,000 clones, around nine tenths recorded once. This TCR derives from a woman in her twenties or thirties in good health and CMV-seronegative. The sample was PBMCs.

DNA for the CDR3: TGTGCCAGTAGTATTCCCACTTACCGGGACAGAAATCAGCCCCAGCATTTT. Its translation: CASSIPTYRDRNQPQHF. V gene TRBV19 combines with J gene TRBJ1-5; 7 positions agree with TRBD1. V was clipped by 3 bases and J by 4 bases; unmatched bases: 12. CDR1 and CDR2 from the germline V gene are LNHDA and SQIVND (reference sequence). The CDR3 runs to 17 residues. Looking up the rest from reference TRBV19 and TRBJ1-5 gives the full variable domain: DGGITQSPKYLFRKEGQNVTLSCEQNLNHDAMYWYRQDPGQGLRLIYYSQIVNDFQKGDIAEGYSVSREKKESFPLTVTSAQKNPTAFYLCASSIPTYRDRNQPQHFGDGTRLSIL.